The sequence of this TCR beta chain was determined in a study of response to subunit inactivated influenza vaccine. The study's findings and limits: The authors offered the suggestion that each seasonal influenza vaccination recruits few new T cells.

Regarding this clonotype: The antigen is unknown.

Trimming cost V 0 bases and J 15 bases; bases outside gene matches: 14. This CDR3 spans 16 amino acids. One entry per CDR3 protein results from TCRdb running MiXCR on the RT-PCR reads. The sample contains a few hundred thousand distinct CDR3 sequences, about 15% of which appear only once. This material consisted of PBMCs from blood, taken 11 to 12 days after vaccination. V gene TRBV12-3 or TRBV12-4 combines with J gene TRBJ2-1, with 10 bases fitting TRBD2. This sequence originates from a man between 50 and 59 years old who received an inactivated influenza vaccine. The CDR3: CASSLALSGGSLSRFF. The CDR3 DNA reads as TGTGCCAGCAGTTTAGCGCTTAGCGGGGGGTCTCTGAGTCGGTTCTTC.